The 15 T cell receptor beta chains listed next were all sequenced from one sample in a study of identical twins. TCRdb re-derived calls from the 5' RACE reads in MiXCR, one entry per CDR3 protein. In the table there are a few hundred thousand distinct CDR3 sequences, 9% of which are singletons. The sample was naive T cells sorted from blood. The receptor set was obtained from a woman aged 45-60 years in good health.

Many counts were recorded for this clonotype. The chain joins TRBV15 to TRBJ2-1; 10 nucleotides match TRBD2. This CDR3 has 16 residues. Losses at the gene ends were 0 bases for V and 8 bases for J; bases not matched to a gene: 7. Germline CDR1 reads LNHNV; CDR2 reads YYDKDF (reference sequence). CDR3 sequence (DNA): TGTGCCACCAGCAGAGATCGGGCTAGCGGGAGTGATGAGCAGTTCTTC. This encodes CATSRDRASGSDEQFF. The whole variable domain, remainder taken from reference TRBV15 and TRBJ2-1, is DAMVIQNPRYQVTQFGKPVTLSCSQTLNHNVMYWYQQKSSQAPKLLFHYYDKDFNNEADTPDNFQSRRPNTSFCFLDIRSPGLGDTAMYLCATSRDRASGSDEQFFGPGTRLTVL.

The chain is built from TRBV19 and TRBJ1-1, with D hard to call. V was cut by 5 bases and J by 0 bases, with 7 bases left in between. The CDR3 length is 13 residues. Germline V lookup: CDR1 LNHDA, CDR2 SQIVND (reference sequence). The CDR3 DNA sequence: TGTGCCAGTAGTTCCGGGGTGAACACTGAAGCTTTCTTT. It specifies CASSSGVNTEAFF.

The chain is built from TRBV2 and TRBJ2-2, with D uncertain. Between the trimmed V and J ends, which lost 2 bases and 0 bases, there was a span of 4 bases. Germline V lookup: CDR1 SNHLY, CDR2 FYNNEI. The CDR3 has 14 amino acids. The CDR3 here is CASSERTNTGELFF. CDR3 in DNA: TGTGCCAGCAGTGAAAGGACGAACACCGGGGAGCTGTTTTTT.

The rearrangement joins TRBV12-3 or TRBV12-4 to TRBJ2-1, with a weak D call TRBD1 (7 bases). This CDR3 is 15 amino acids long. Trimming removed 4 bases from V and 3 bases from J, with 13 bases in between. CDR3 nucleotide sequence: TGTGCCAGCAGTTACAGGGGAGGTTTCTACAATGAGCAGTTCTTC. Amino acids: CASSYRGGFYNEQFF.

This clonotype was seen more than once but under ten times. The chain combines TRBV18 with TRBJ2-3, with unresolved D. Germline V gives CDR1 KGHSH, CDR2 LQKENI. CDR3 length: 16 residues. Trimming left V 2 bases short and J 0 bases short, with 12 bases between. As DNA, the CDR3 is TGTGCCAGCTCACCAATTCCGGAACTTAGCACAGATACGCAGTATTTT. Translation gives CASSPIPELSTDTQYF.

V gene TRBV7-9 combines with J gene TRBJ2-5, with a tentative D call TRBD1 (5 bases). CDR3 length: 16 amino acids. Looked up from germline, CDR1 is SEHNR and CDR2 is FQNEAQ (reference sequence). Trimming stripped 4 bases from V and 2 bases from J, with 17 bases between. CDR3: CASSCGARVLQETQYF. The DNA for the CDR3 is TGTGCCAGCAGCTGTGGGGCCCGGGTCCTTCAAGAGACCCAGTACTTC.

This clonotype was counted between two and nine times. The V and J genes are TRBV5-1 and TRBJ2-2; 9 bases are shared with TRBD1. Germline V gene sequence: CDR1 SGHRS, CDR2 YFSETQ. V trimming: 4 bases; J trimming: 1 base; junction bases outside the gene matches: 5. The CDR3 loop spans 16 amino acids. CDR3 in amino acids: CASSPLTGGNTGELFF. CDR3 sequence (DNA): TGCGCCAGCAGCCCTTTGACAGGGGGGAACACCGGGGAGCTGTTTTTT.

This rearrangement joins TRBV7-9 to TRBJ2-7; 9 bases map to TRBD2. The germline CDR1 and CDR2 sequences are SEHNR and FQNEAQ (reference sequence). The V gene end was trimmed by 5 bases and the J gene end by 3 bases; junction bases not matched to a gene: 17. The length of the CDR3 is 18 residues. CDR3 DNA sequence: TGTGCCAGCAGCCCCAGATCCGCTAGCGGGATGATAATCTACGAGCAGTACTTC. This gives the protein CASSPRSASGMIIYEQYF.

This clonotype was detected only a few times. This chain joins TRBV5-1 and TRBJ2-1, with 14 bases fitting TRBD2. The CDR3 is made up of 16 amino acids. V gave up 3 bases and J gave up 7 bases; unmatched junction bases: 6. The V gene's germline CDR1 is SGHRS and CDR2 YFSETQ. In nucleotides, the CDR3 is TGCGCCAGCAGCTACGCAGGACTAGCGGGAGGAAATGAGCAGTTCTTC. Amino acids: CASSYAGLAGGNEQFF.

This clonotype has only a few counts. V gene TRBV11-2 combines with J gene TRBJ2-1; 8 bases line up with TRBD2. Trimming at V came to 1 base and at J to 7 bases, leaving 9 bases not matched to a gene. Germline-derived CDR1 and CDR2 are SGHAT and FQNNGV. There are 16 residues in the CDR3. The CDR3 loop reads CASSLVGLAGKNEQFF. In DNA form, the CDR3 reads TGTGCCAGCAGCTTAGTCGGCTTAGCGGGAAAGAATGAGCAGTTCTTC.

This chain joins TRBV7-9 and TRBJ2-5, with 8 bases that match TRBD2. CDR1 is SEHNR and CDR2 is FQNEAQ in the germline V gene (reference sequence). J was trimmed by 4 bases and V by 7 bases; bases with no gene match: 11. CDR3 length: 15 residues. CDR3 region: CASIGQREYAETQYF. Written as DNA, the CDR3 is TGTGCCAGCATCGGCCAGCGGGAGTATGCAGAGACCCAGTACTTC.

This clonotype was seen just once. The chain carries TRBV7-9 and TRBJ2-1, with D tentatively TRBD1 (6 bases). The CDR3 sequence is 15 residues long. Trimming shortened V by 5 bases and J by 8 bases, and 19 bases separated the two germline ends. The germline gives CDR1 SEHNR, CDR2 FQNEAQ (reference sequence). The CDR3 DNA follows: TGTGCCAGCAGCGTCACCCTACAGGGTACGGATGAGCAGTTCTTC. Translating it yields CASSVTLQGTDEQFF.

The table lists this clonotype with a few counts. This chain joins TRBV12-3 or TRBV12-4 and TRBJ2-1; D gene unclear. This CDR3 spans 12 amino acids. Between the trimmed V and J ends, which lost 2 bases and 8 bases, there was a span of 7 bases. CDR3 nucleotides: TGTGCCAGCAGTTTACAGGCCCATGAGCAGTTCTTC. Residues: CASSLQAHEQFF.

The chain recombines TRBV13 with TRBJ2-2; D gene ambiguous. The CDR3 is 14 amino acids. CDR1 is PRHDT and CDR2 is FYEKMQ in the germline V gene (reference sequence). V gave up 5 bases and J gave up 4 bases, with 11 bases separating them. DNA for the CDR3: TGTGCCAGCAGCGAAGGACCTGTCACCGGGGAGCTGTTTTTT. This sequence encodes CASSEGPVTGELFF.

The sample holds many counts of this clonotype. The J gene is TRBJ2-2, the V gene TRBV7-9; 10 bases are a match to TRBD2. V dropped 6 bases and J dropped 3; count of bases not matched to a gene: 7. The CDR3 is 16 residues long. Germline V CDR1 and CDR2: SEHNR, FQNEAQ (reference sequence). The CDR3 protein is CASSPAGGMYTGELFF. CDR3 coding DNA: TGTGCCAGCAGTCCAGCGGGAGGGATGTACACCGGGGAGCTGTTTTTT. The variable domain in full, with the rest retrieved from reference TRBV7-9 and TRBJ2-2, is DTGVSQNPRHKITKRGQNVTFRCDPISEHNRLYWYRQTLGQGPEFLTYFQNEAQLEKSRLLSDRFSAERPKGSFSTLEIQRTEQGDSAMYLCASSPAGGMYTGELFFGEGSRLTVL.